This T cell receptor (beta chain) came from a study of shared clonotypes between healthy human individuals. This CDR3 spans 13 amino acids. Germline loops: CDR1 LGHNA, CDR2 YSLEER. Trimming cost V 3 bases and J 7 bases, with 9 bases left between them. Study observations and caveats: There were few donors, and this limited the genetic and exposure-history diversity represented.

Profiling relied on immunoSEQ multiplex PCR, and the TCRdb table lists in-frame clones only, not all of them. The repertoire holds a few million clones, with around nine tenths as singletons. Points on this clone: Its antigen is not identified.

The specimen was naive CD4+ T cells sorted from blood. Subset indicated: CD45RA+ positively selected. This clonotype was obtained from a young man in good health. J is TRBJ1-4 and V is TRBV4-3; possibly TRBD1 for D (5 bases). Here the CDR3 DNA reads TGCGCCAGCAGCCAGGGACGCGCTGAAAAACTGTTTTTT. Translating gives CASSQGRAEKLFF.